The rows below give T cell receptor beta chains drawn from one sample of a study of a mutant IDH1 vaccine in newly diagnosed glioma. These receptors are not linked to any known antigen. The data were produced by immunoSEQ multiplex PCR, yet TCRdb's version contains in-frame clones alone and is incomplete. Of fewer than 70,000 clones listed, 89% are singletons. The sample consisted of PBMCs, taken from a glioma patient whose treatment included an IDH1 peptide vaccine. These receptors were obtained from a man aged 35-49 years with glioma. The CDR3 runs from the conserved cysteine through the conserved F or W. D genes are given only for firm matches. Clone size is given for some rows only: seen once, a few or many times, or a class if the clone is expanded.

abundance	v_gene	d_gene	j_gene	CDR3aa	CDR3nt
once	TRBV28	-	TRBJ1-6	CASSLDRVIPLHF	TGTGCCAGCAGTTTAGACAGAGTGATCCCCCTCCACTTT
-	TRBV28	-	TRBJ2-2	CASNPGTLGTGELFF	TGTGCCAGCAACCCCGGGACCCTCGGAACCGGGGAGCTGTTTTTT
-	TRBV11-3	TRBD1	TRBJ2-2	CASSFDRGPNTGELFF	TGTGCCAGCAGCTTTGACAGGGGCCCGAACACCGGGGAGCTGTTTTTT
-	TRBV27	-	TRBJ2-7	CASSPLRVGGYEQYF	TGTGCCAGCAGCCCCCTGCGGGTTGGCGGCTACGAGCAGTACTTC
-	TRBV2	-	TRBJ1-2	CASIRQVPNYGYTF	TGTGCCAGCATTCGACAGGTGCCTAACTATGGCTACACCTTC
-	TRBV28	TRBD1	TRBJ1-2	CASSSSGTGGPYTYGYTF	TGTGCCAGCAGTTCGTCCGGGACAGGGGGCCCATATACCTATGGCTACACCTTC
-	TRBV25-1	TRBD1	TRBJ1-4	CASSYPPGQPNEKLFF	TGTGCCAGCAGCTACCCCCCGGGACAGCCTAATGAAAAACTGTTTTTT
-	TRBV15	-	TRBJ2-1	CATSTALQAGNEQFF	TGTGCCACCAGCACGGCACTTCAGGCTGGCAATGAGCAGTTCTTC
once	TRBV27	-	TRBJ2-2	CASSSSAPNTGELFF	TGTGCCAGCAGTTCGAGCGCGCCGAACACCGGGGAGCTGTTTTTT
-	TRBV2	TRBD1	TRBJ1-6	CASSAGGSSYNSPLHF	TGTGCCAGCAGTGCAGGGGGCTCGTCCTATAATTCACCCCTCCACTTT
-	TRBV5-1	TRBD1	TRBJ1-6	CASSLAPGQGVSPLHF	TGCGCCAGCAGCTTGGCCCCGGGACAGGGGGTTTCACCCCTCCACTTT
-	TRBV6-1	TRBD2	TRBJ2-1	CASSRLAGVYEQFF	TGTGCCAGCAGCAGACTAGCGGGAGTATATGAGCAGTTCTTC
once	TRBV19	TRBD1	TRBJ1-1	CASSILRQGVNTEAFF	TGTGCCAGTAGTATATTAAGGCAGGGGGTGAACACTGAAGCTTTCTTT
-	TRBV10-1	-	TRBJ1-6	CASSETTRISPLHF	TGCGCCAGCAGTGAGACCACAAGGATATCACCCCTCCACTTT
-	TRBV6-1	-	TRBJ1-2	CATAPGNYGYTF	TGTGCCACAGCCCCAGGGAACTATGGCTACACCTTC
-	TRBV18	-	TRBJ2-2	CASSPRGQYTGELFF	TGTGCCAGCTCACCACGAGGGCAGTACACCGGGGAGCTGTTTTTT
-	TRBV7-9	TRBD2	TRBJ2-2	CASGGDTGELFF	TGTGCCAGCGGGGGGGACACCGGGGAGCTGTTTTTT
few	TRBV6-1	-	TRBJ1-5	CASSEDWGVYQPQHF	TGTGCCAGCAGTGAAGATTGGGGCGTTTATCAGCCCCAGCATTTT
few	TRBV27	-	TRBJ2-3	CASSFGLEGDTQYF	TGTGCCAGCAGTTTTGGCCTAGAAGGGGATACGCAGTATTTT
-	TRBV15	TRBD1	TRBJ2-1	CATSTYRGDYNEQFF	TGTGCCACCAGCACATACAGGGGAGACTACAATGAGCAGTTCTTC
few	TRBV4-1	-	TRBJ1-1	CASSQLNRYDTEAFF	TGCGCCAGCAGCCAATTGAACAGGTATGACACTGAAGCTTTCTTT
-	TRBV11-3	-	TRBJ2-7	CASSSRSGTLAF	TGTGCCAGCAGCTCCCGCTCCGGGACGTTAGCTTTC
-	TRBV5-5	TRBD2	TRBJ2-5	CASSPGTSGLETQYF	TGTGCCAGCAGCCCTGGGACTAGCGGGTTAGAGACCCAGTACTTC
-	TRBV18	-	TRBJ2-1	CASSPFVPANEQFF	TGTGCCAGCTCACCATTTGTCCCAGCCAATGAGCAGTTCTTC
-	TRBV19	TRBD1	TRBJ2-3	CASSPGQGSADTQYF	TGTGCCAGTTCCCCGGGACAGGGGAGCGCAGATACGCAGTATTTT
-	TRBV9	TRBD1	TRBJ2-5	CASSPRTGEEETQYF	TGTGCCAGCAGCCCCCGGACAGGTGAGGAGGAGACCCAGTACTTC
-	TRBV7-8	TRBD1	TRBJ2-5	CASSLSLQGDGETQYF	TGTGCCAGCAGCTTATCCCTCCAGGGGGACGGGGAGACCCAGTACTTC
-	TRBV27	TRBD2	TRBJ2-7	CASKVSAGEVYEQYF	TGTGCCAGTAAAGTGTCGGCGGGAGAGGTCTACGAGCAGTACTTC
-	TRBV6-1	-	TRBJ1-5	CASSAGEQSKSQPQHF	TGTGCCAGCAGTGCCGGGGAACAGTCGAAGTCTCAGCCCCAGCATTTT
-	TRBV4-3	-	TRBJ2-1	CASSQEVNTYNEQFF	TGCGCCAGCAGCCAAGAAGTCAACACCTACAATGAGCAGTTCTTC
once	TRBV5-1	TRBD1	TRBJ1-1	CASSTGTVNTEAFF	TGCGCCAGCAGCACGGGGACAGTGAACACTGAAGCTTTCTTT
-	TRBV10-2	-	TRBJ2-2	CASSPGWAGGTGELFF	TGCGCCAGCAGTCCCGGCTGGGCCGGCGGGACCGGGGAGCTGTTTTTT
-	TRBV7-8	-	TRBJ1-3	CASSLRGIGNTIYF	TGTGCCAGCAGCTTAAGGGGAATTGGAAACACCATATATTTT
-	TRBV18	TRBD2	TRBJ2-2	CASSPRELASGELFF	TGTGCCAGCTCACCTCGCGAACTAGCGTCCGGGGAGCTGTTTTTT
-	TRBV5-4	-	TRBJ2-1	CASSLRGTLFF	TGTGCCAGCAGTTTGAGGGGGACCCTGTTCTTC
-	TRBV7-2	TRBD1	TRBJ2-7	CASSSAGTATKYEQYF	TGTGCCAGCAGCTCTGCCGGGACAGCTACGAAGTACGAGCAGTACTTC
-	TRBV28	TRBD1	TRBJ2-3	CASSSTTGVADTQYF	TGTGCCAGCAGTTCCACGACAGGGGTGGCAGATACGCAGTATTTT
once	TRBV6-5	-	TRBJ1-1	CASSPGTFAEAFF	TGTGCCAGCAGCCCCGGGACGTTTGCCGAAGCTTTCTTT
-	TRBV28	TRBD1	TRBJ1-3	CASSPQGADTIYF	TGTGCCAGCAGCCCTCAGGGGGCGGACACCATATATTTT
-	TRBV4-1	-	TRBJ1-5	CASSQDKDTNQPQHF	TGCGCCAGCAGCCAAGATAAGGACACCAATCAGCCCCAGCATTTT
once	TRBV10-3	TRBD1	TRBJ1-4	CAISGTGTTNEKLFF	TGTGCCATCAGTGGGACAGGGACAACTAATGAAAAACTGTTTTTT
-	TRBV30	-	TRBJ2-6	CAWSVGSGANVLTF	TGTGCCTGGAGTGTAGGATCTGGGGCCAACGTCCTGACTTTC
-	TRBV2	TRBD2	TRBJ2-1	CASRGAGERYNEQFF	TGTGCCAGCAGGGGAGCGGGGGAGAGATACAATGAGCAGTTCTTC
-	TRBV4-1	TRBD2	TRBJ2-3	CASSQTSSRGLASLGHTDTQYF	TGCGCCAGCAGCCAAACCTCCTCCCGGGGACTAGCGTCTTTGGGGCACACAGATACGCAGTATTTT
-	TRBV6-5	TRBD1	TRBJ1-1	CASSYLDRGTEAFF	TGTGCCAGCAGTTACTTGGACAGGGGAACTGAAGCTTTCTTT
-	TRBV2	-	TRBJ1-2	CASRPDRNYGYTF	TGTGCCAGCAGACCCGACAGAAACTATGGCTACACCTTC
-	TRBV6-5	-	TRBJ1-6	CASNPRGGSPLHF	TGTGCCAGCAACCCACGGGGGGGGTCACCCCTCCACTTT
-	TRBV9	-	TRBJ2-5	CASTPGGTGETQYF	TGTGCCAGCACTCCCGGAGGTACCGGAGAGACCCAGTACTTC
once	TRBV4-1	-	TRBJ1-2	CASSRIGGAWGACGYTF	TGCGCCAGCAGTCGTATCGGGGGTGCGTGGGGCGCGTGTGGCTACACCTTC
once	TRBV28	-	TRBJ2-1	CAASQGGENEQFF	TGTGCCGCTTCGCAGGGTGGGGAAAATGAGCAGTTCTTC
-	TRBV28	TRBD2	TRBJ2-3	CASSSWTSGGRDTQYF	TGTGCCAGCAGTTCGTGGACTAGCGGGGGTAGAGATACGCAGTATTTT
-	TRBV12-1	-	TRBJ2-5	CASSCFLAGGPRETQYF	TGTGCCAGCAGCTGCTTCTTAGCGGGAGGGCCGAGAGAGACCCAGTACTTC
-	TRBV7-2	TRBD2	TRBJ2-7	CASSLVSLAGGGYEQYF	TGTGCCAGCAGCTTAGTGAGTCTAGCGGGAGGCGGATACGAGCAGTACTTC
-	TRBV18	-	TRBJ1-1	CASSPPLGTEAFF	TGTGCCAGCTCACCACCTTTGGGCACTGAAGCCTTCTTT